The 22 T cell receptor beta chains in this list originate from one sample, sequenced in a study of blood T cells in healthy people across ages. The authors ran a second PCR of roughly 6 to 11 cycles using a sample-barcoded 5' primer and a J-beta primer mix. Each CDR3 protein is one row after TCRdb ran MiXCR on the 5' RACE reads. Here the sample spans 650,000 to 1,000,000 distinct CDR3 sequences, around 45% being singletons. Source material: blood. These receptors were collected from an elderly man in good health.

This clonotype was picked up a small number of times. The CDR3 sequence: CAISERREGEKLFF. Here the CDR3 DNA reads TGTGCCATCAGTGAGCGGCGCGAAGGTGAAAAACTGTTTTTT. The rearrangement uses TRBV10-3 and TRBJ1-4; D remains unclear. V gave up 2 bases and J gave up 7 bases, with 11 bases separating them. The CDR3 sequence is 14 residues long. Germline V gene data show CDR1 as ENHRY and CDR2 as SYGVKD.

J is TRBJ2-1 and V is TRBV20-1; D uncertain. This CDR3 has 10 amino acids. The V and J ends lost 6 bases and 4 bases respectively, with 4 bases between them. Germline V lookup: CDR1 DFQATT, CDR2 SNEGSKA (reference sequence). This CDR3 is CSAEYNEQFF. Written as DNA, the CDR3 is TGCAGTGCCGAGTACAATGAGCAGTTCTTC.

This clonotype was detected only a few times. This chain uses TRBV10-3 with TRBJ2-5; 11 nucleotides align to TRBD2. The germline CDR1 and CDR2 sequences are ENHRY and SYGVKD. V shed 3 bases, J shed 1 base, and the junction held 4 bases outside the gene matches. CDR3 length: 16 residues. DNA of the CDR3: TGTGCCATCAGTGATATGGGACTAGCGGTCCAAGAGACCCAGTACTTC. Translated: CAISDMGLAVQETQYF.

The rearrangement uses TRBV9 and TRBJ1-6; the D is unclear. Germline CDR1 and CDR2: SGDLS and YYNGEE. CDR3 size: 14 residues. The V and J ends lost 4 bases and 7 bases respectively, with 12 bases between them. The CDR3 sequence: CASSFRTGNSPLHF. CDR3 nucleotide sequence: TGTGCCAGCAGCTTCAGGACCGGGAATTCACCCCTCCACTTT.

The gene calls are TRBV5-1 and TRBJ2-7; D gene ambiguous. The V gene lost 4 bases and the J gene lost 0 bases, with 11 bases spanning the gap. CDR3 size: 14 residues. The germline CDR1 and CDR2 sequences are SGHRS and YFSETQ. The CDR3 reads CASSQRLDSYEQYF. CDR3 bases: TGCGCCAGCAGCCAAAGACTGGACTCCTACGAGCAGTACTTC.

This clonotype was observed a single time. This rearrangement joins TRBV28 to TRBJ2-1; 7 nucleotides agree with TRBD1. The CDR3 covers 15 residues. The V segment lost 7 bases and the J segment 6 bases; nucleotides outside the gene matches: 12. Per germline, CDR1 MDHEN and CDR2 SYDVKM. The CDR3 region is CASTSASGTVNEQFF. The CDR3 DNA follows: TGTGCCAGCACCTCCGCCTCCGGGACAGTCAATGAGCAGTTCTTC. The whole variable domain, remainder taken from reference TRBV28 and TRBJ2-1, is DVKVTQSSRYLVKRTGEKVFLECVQDMDHENMFWYRQDPGLGLRLIYFSYDVKMKEKGDIPEGYSVSREKKERFSLILESASTNQTSMYLCASTSASGTVNEQFFGPGTRLTVL.

Concerning this clonotype: A read error may account for a junction end that differs from germline. The chain uses TRBV6-5 and TRBJ2-4; D might be TRBD2 (6 bases). The length of the CDR3 is 15 residues. Germline CDR1 and CDR2: MNHEY and SVGAGI. CDR3 bases: TGTGCCAGCAGTTCCGGAGGAGGGGTCAAAGACATTCAGTACTTC. Translated, it gives CASSSGGGVKDIQYF.

The V and J genes are TRBV11-3 and TRBJ2-5, with 10 positions matching TRBD2. CDR3 length: 14 residues. The germline V gene has CDR1 SGHNT and CDR2 YENEEA. V dropped 5 bases and J dropped 11; count of bases not matched to a gene: 11. The CDR3 loop reads CASSPTSGLNEQYF. The CDR3 coding sequence is TGTGCCAGCAGCCCGACTAGCGGGCTCAATGAGCAGTACTTC. The full variable domain, with the rest looked up from reference TRBV11-3 and TRBJ2-5, is EAGVVQSPRYKIIEKKQPVAFWCNPISGHNTLYWYLQNLGQGPELLIRYENEEAVDDSQLPKDRFSAERLKGVDSTLKIQPAELGDSAVYLCASSPTSGLNEQYFGPGTRLLVL.

This sequence joins TRBV12-3 or TRBV12-4 and TRBJ2-1; TRBD1 aligns across 8 bases. This CDR3 contains 17 residues. Losses at the gene ends were 6 bases for V and 1 base for J; bases not matched to a gene: 11. CDR3 sequence: CASSSSLQGASYNEQFF. The CDR3 DNA reads TGTGCCAGCAGCTCCTCGCTTCAGGGGGCATCCTACAATGAGCAGTTCTTC.

To note about this clonotype: A much larger clone lies a single base off, so this may be a read error. V and J are TRBV12-3 or TRBV12-4 and TRBJ1-2; D possibly corresponds to TRBD1 (5 bases). CDR3 size: 15 residues. The chain's CDR3 is CASSPGGRGNYSYTF. As DNA, the CDR3 is TGTGCCAGCAGTCCCGGGGGGAGAGGGAACTATAGCTACACCTTC.

This clonotype was seen more than once but under ten times. V is TRBV20-1 and J is TRBJ2-1; 8 bases line up with TRBD2. Trimming cost V 4 bases and J 5 bases; bases outside gene matches: 7. Germline V gene data show CDR1 as DFQATT and CDR2 as SNEGSKA (reference sequence). The CDR3 contains 14 residues. The chain's CDR3 is CSAKSGSGDNEQFF. DNA for the CDR3: TGCAGTGCTAAGAGCGGGAGTGGAGACAATGAGCAGTTCTTC.

The chain combines TRBV4-3 with TRBJ2-7; no firm D call. Germline values: CDR1 LGHNA, CDR2 YSLEER. V dropped 4 bases and J dropped 5 bases, with 21 bases sitting between them. CDR3 length: 16 residues. CDR3 DNA: TGCGCCAGCAGCCTGAGTACCGGACGGCTGATCGACGAGCAGTACTTC. Translated: CASSLSTGRLIDEQYF.

This clonotype has more than one count but fewer than ten. This chain's CDR3 is CSARDLGAGGDGDTQYF. For the CDR3, the DNA is TGCAGTGCTAGAGATCTTGGCGCGGGAGGGGACGGGGATACGCAGTATTTT. This chain joins TRBV20-1 and TRBJ2-3, with 9 bases that match TRBD2. The V segment lost 0 bases and the J segment 6 bases; nucleotides outside the gene matches: 13. From germline, CDR1 is DFQATT and CDR2 SNEGSKA (reference sequence). This CDR3 comprises 17 residues.

This chain's CDR3 is CSARGARRRTDTQYF. The CDR3 DNA is TGCAGTGCCCGGGGGGCCCGGAGACGCACAGATACGCAGTATTTT. This chain links TRBV20-1 with TRBJ2-3; D might be TRBD2 (7 bases). V was shortened by 6 bases and J by 1 base, with 17 bases between the two germline ends. CDR1 and CDR2 from the germline V gene are DFQATT and SNEGSKA (reference sequence). This CDR3 has 15 amino acids.

The chain is built from TRBV7-9 and TRBJ1-5; no reliable D call. The ends were cut back, 5 bases at V and 9 bases at J, with 17 bases in the middle. There are 14 residues in the CDR3. Per the germline V gene, CDR1 is SEHNR and CDR2 is FQNEAQ (reference sequence). As DNA, the CDR3 is TGTGCCAGCAGCACCAACAACCCCCTACGGCCCCAGCATTTT. Protein product: CASSTNNPLRPQHF.

This chain links TRBV4-3 with TRBJ2-5, with 9 bases identical to TRBD1. The DNA matches TRBJ2-7 better at its end, which makes the J call doubtful. Germline CDR1 reads LGHNA; CDR2 reads YSLEER. The CDR3 length is 16 residues. CDR3 sequence (DNA): TGCGCCAGCAGCCAAGATTATCCGGGACAGGGCTACGAGCAGTACTTC. It translates to CASSQDYPGQGYEQYF.

The chain links TRBV11-1 to TRBJ1-6, with no clear D. Germline loops: CDR1 SGHAT, CDR2 FQDESV (reference sequence). The V end lost 1 base, the J end lost 7 bases, and 5 bases lay between the germline ends. The CDR3 is made up of 13 amino acids. CDR3 protein: CASSLVANSPLHF. Here the CDR3 DNA reads TGTGCCAGCAGCTTAGTGGCGAATTCACCCCTCCACTTT. Variable domain in full (rest from reference TRBV11-1 and TRBJ1-6): EAEVAQSPRYKITEKSQAVAFWCDPISGHATLYWYRQILGQGPELLVQFQDESVVDDSQLPKDRFSAERLKGVDSTLKIQPAELGDSAMYLCASSLVANSPLHFGNGTRLTVT.

The chain has TRBV12-3 or TRBV12-4 and TRBJ2-7; unclear D gene. This CDR3 comprises 14 residues. Deletions cut 1 base from V and 3 bases from J, with 10 bases between. The CDR3 DNA sequence: TGTGCCAGCAGTTTAGTAAATACTGGCTACGAGCAGTACTTC. This encodes CASSLVNTGYEQYF.

The V call is TRBV6-6, the J call TRBJ2-4; D is ambiguous. The assigned J gene may be wrong: the sequence end matches TRBJ2-7 better. CDR3 length: 13 residues. The germline V gene has CDR1 MNHNY and CDR2 SVGAGI (reference sequence). The CDR3 coding sequence is TGTGCCAGCAGTTACTCGACGAGCAACGAGCAGTACTTC. Amino acid sequence: CASSYSTSNEQYF.

As regards this clonotype: This may come from a read error, since a much larger clone is one base off. The chain has TRBV7-7 and TRBJ2-5, with D maybe TRBD2 (5 bases). The CDR3 loop spans 13 amino acids. The germline V gene encodes CDR1 SSHAT and CDR2 FNYEAQ (reference sequence). The V and J ends lost 4 bases and 11 bases respectively, with 17 bases between them. The CDR3 here is CASSSRAGNEQYF. The CDR3 coding sequence is TGTGCCAGCAGCTCTCGGGCGGGCAATGAGCAGTACTTC.

This clonotype was counted a few times. The CDR3 DNA sequence: TGCAGCGTTGACAACGGACGTTCAATGGCAGATACGCAGTATTTT. It codes for CSVDNGRSMADTQYF. The chain uses TRBV29-1 and TRBJ2-3, with D hard to call. V lost 3 bases, J lost 4 bases, and 17 bases lay in between. This CDR3 is 15 amino acids long. Germline V lookup: CDR1 SQVTM, CDR2 ANQGSEA.

This sequence joins TRBV7-2 and TRBJ2-7; D gene uncertain. Trimming removed 4 bases from V and 0 bases from J, with 16 bases in between. CDR1 and CDR2 from the germline V gene are SGHTA and FQGNSA. CDR3 size: 16 residues. This CDR3 reads CASSSRWTVSSYEQYF. DNA of the CDR3: TGTGCCAGCAGCTCCCGATGGACGGTGAGCTCCTACGAGCAGTACTTC.